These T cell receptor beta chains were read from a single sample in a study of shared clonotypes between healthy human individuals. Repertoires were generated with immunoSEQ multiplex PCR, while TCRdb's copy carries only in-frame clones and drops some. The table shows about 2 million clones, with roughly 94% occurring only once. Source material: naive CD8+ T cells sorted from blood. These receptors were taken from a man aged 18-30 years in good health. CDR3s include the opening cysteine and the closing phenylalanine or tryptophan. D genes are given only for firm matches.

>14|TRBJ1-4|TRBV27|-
CASSFLGRDEKLFF
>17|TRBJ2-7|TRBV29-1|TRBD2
CSDRALRLAGGSYEQYF
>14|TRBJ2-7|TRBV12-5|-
CASGQEDSFYEQYF
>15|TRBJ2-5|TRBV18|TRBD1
CASSRLDRAGETQYF
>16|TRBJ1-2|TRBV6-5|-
CASSFAGSAAVTGYTF
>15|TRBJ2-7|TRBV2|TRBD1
CASSGVTGISYEQYF
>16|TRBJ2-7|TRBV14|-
CASSRSQGWVIYEQYF
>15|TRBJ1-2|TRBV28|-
CASSLWTQADYGYTF
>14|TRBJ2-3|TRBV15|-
CATSMQVFTDTQYF
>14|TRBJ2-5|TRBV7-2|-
CASSPGAGLETQYF
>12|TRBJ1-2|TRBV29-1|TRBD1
CSVLTGDYGYTF
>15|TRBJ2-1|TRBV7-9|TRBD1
CASSFPQTGENEQFF
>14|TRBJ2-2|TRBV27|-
CATQQIGGTGELFF
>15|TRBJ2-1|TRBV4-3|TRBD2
CASSQGPAGADEQFF
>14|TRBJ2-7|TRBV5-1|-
CASSFDREAYEQYF
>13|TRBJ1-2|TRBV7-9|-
CAWEGGAWYGYTF
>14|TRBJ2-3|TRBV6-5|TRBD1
CASSPDRGPDTQYF
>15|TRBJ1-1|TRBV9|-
CASSPTDRFRTEAFF
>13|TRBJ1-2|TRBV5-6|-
CASSLGTDYGYTF
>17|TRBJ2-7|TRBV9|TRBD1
CASSEGTGRAIGGEQYF
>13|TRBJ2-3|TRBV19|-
CASSIVVTDTQYF
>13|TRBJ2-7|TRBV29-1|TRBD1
CSVDEGGFDEQYF
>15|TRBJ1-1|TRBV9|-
CASSVGWGMDTEAFF
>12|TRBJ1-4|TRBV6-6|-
CATTSTNEKLFF
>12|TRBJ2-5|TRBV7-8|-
CASSLAGETQYF
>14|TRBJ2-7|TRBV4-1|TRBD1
CASSHRTGSYEQYF
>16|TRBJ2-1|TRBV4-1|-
CASSHNPDVAYNEQFF
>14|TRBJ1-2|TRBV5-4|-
CASSFFGGAYGYTF
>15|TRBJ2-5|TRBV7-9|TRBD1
CASSRQGASGETQYF
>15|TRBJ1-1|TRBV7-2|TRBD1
CASSGTGGGYTEAFF
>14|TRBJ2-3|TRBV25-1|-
CASSEGRGGDTQYF
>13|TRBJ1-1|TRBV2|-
CASSVDGTTEAFF
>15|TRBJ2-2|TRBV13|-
CASSLVLANTGELFF
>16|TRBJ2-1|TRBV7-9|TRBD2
CASSPIMTSGRNEQFF
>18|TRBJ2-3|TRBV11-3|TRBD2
CASSLDFQGLAGEDTQYF
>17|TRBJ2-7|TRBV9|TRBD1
CASSAQDRGIFPYEQYF
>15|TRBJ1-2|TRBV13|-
CASSVRLGGLDGYTF
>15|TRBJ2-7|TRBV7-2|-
CASSPEGAEPYEQYF
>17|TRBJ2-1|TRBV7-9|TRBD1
CASSPPIGTGTYNEQFF
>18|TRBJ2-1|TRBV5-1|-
CASSWSRSREGAGYEQFF
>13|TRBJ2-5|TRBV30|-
CAWSWDVEETQYF
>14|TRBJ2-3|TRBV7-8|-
CASSSRWGTDTQYF
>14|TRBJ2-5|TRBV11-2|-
CASSLVKVQETQYF
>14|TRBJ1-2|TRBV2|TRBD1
CASSYNRGQDGYTF
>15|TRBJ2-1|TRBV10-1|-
CASSGGRGVRDEQFF
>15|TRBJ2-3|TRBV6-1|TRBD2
CASRGLAGSTDTQYF
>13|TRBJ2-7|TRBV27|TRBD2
CASAGRAQYEQYF
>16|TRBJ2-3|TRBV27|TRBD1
CASSSSPGQGPPTQYF
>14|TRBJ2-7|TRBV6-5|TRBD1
CASSHRTGSYEQYF
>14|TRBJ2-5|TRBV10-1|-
CASSEGGEQETQYF
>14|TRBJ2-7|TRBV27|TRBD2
CASHDLAGAATQYF
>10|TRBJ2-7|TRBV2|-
CARGTGEEYF
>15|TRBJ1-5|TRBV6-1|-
CASSDEDYSNQPQHF
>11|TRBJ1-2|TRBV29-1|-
CSVEVWEGYTF
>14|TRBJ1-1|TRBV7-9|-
CASRTSTGNTEAFF
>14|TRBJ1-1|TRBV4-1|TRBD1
CASSTRDRGQEAFF
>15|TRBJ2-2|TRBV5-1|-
CASSSGTGSSGELFF
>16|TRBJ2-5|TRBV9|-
CASSPSPGLSQETQYF
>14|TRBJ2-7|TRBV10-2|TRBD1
CASRDGGQDHEQYF